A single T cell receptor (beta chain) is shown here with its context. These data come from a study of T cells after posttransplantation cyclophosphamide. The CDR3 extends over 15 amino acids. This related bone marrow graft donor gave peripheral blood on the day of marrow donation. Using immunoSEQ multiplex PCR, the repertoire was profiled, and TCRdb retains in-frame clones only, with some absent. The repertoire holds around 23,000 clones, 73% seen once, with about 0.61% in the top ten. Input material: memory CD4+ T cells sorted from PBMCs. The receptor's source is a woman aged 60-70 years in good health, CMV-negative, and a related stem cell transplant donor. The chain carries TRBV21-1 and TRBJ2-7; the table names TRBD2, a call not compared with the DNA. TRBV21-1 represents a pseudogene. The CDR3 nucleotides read TGTGCCAGCAGCGGAAGGGGCGGGGATACCTACGAGCAGTACTTC. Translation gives CASSGRGGDTYEQYF.